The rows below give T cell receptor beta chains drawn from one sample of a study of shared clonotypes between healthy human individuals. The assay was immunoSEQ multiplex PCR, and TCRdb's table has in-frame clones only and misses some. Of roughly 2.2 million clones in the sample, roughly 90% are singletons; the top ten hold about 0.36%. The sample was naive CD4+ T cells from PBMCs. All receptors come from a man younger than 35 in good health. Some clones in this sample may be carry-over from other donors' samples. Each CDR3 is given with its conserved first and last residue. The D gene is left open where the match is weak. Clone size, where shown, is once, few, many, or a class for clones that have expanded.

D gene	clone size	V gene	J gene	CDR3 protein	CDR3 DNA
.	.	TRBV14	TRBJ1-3	CASSQQGNTIYF	TGTGCCAGCAGCCAACAGGGAAACACCATATATTTT
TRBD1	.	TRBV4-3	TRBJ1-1	CASSPRGDSEAFF	TGCGCCAGCAGCCCCCGGGGGGACAGCGAAGCTTTCTTT
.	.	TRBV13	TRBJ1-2	CASSLLGPGDGYTF	TGTGCCAGCAGCTTACTTGGCCCCGGAGATGGCTACACCTTC
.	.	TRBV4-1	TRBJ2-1	CASRSLTTGGEQFF	TGCGCCAGCAGGAGTTTGACGACGGGTGGTGAGCAGTTCTTC
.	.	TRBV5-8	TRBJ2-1	CASSLAGTPRQFF	TGTGCCAGCAGCTTGGCCGGGACTCCAAGGCAGTTCTTC
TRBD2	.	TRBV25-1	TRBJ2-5	CATTQNSGRGGQETQYF	TGTGCCACCACCCAGAATAGCGGGAGAGGGGGACAAGAGACCCAGTACTTC
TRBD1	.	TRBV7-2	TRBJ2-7	CASSLAGQINYEQYF	TGTGCCAGCAGCTTAGCGGGACAGATAAACTACGAGCAGTACTTC
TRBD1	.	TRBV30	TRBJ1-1	CAWRHTGGSSTEAFF	TGTGCCTGGCGACACACAGGGGGCAGTAGCACTGAAGCTTTCTTT
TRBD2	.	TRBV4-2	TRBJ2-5	CASSQAGEGETQYF	TGTGCCAGCAGCCAAGCTGGGGAGGGGGAGACCCAGTACTTC
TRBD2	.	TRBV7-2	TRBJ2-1	CASSFSSGDEQFF	TGTGCCAGCAGCTTTTCTAGCGGCGATGAGCAGTTCTTC
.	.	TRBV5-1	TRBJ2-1	CASSPTQHNEQFF	TGCGCCAGCAGCCCCACCCAGCACAATGAGCAGTTCTTC
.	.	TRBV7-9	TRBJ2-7	CASSQELGLENYEQYF	TGCGCCAGCAGCCAAGAACTCGGACTGGAAAATTACGAGCAGTACTTC
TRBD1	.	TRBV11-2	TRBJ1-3	CASRQGSGNTIYF	TGTGCCAGCCGACAGGGTTCCGGAAACACCATATATTTT
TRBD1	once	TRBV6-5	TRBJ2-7	CASSLQQGVHEQYF	TGTGCCAGCAGTTTACAACAGGGGGTCCACGAGCAGTACTTC
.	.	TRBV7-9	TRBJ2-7	CASSFMGDYEQYF	TGTGCCAGCAGCTTCATGGGGGACTACGAGCAGTACTTC
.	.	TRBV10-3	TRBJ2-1	CAARGAAGNEQFF	TGTGCCGCGAGGGGGGCAGCCGGAAATGAGCAGTTCTTC
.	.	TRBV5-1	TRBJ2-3	CASSLGGVTDTQYF	TGCGCCAGCAGCTTAGGCGGGGTCACAGATACGCAGTATTTT
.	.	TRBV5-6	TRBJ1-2	CASSLGPAGDYGYTF	TGTGCCAGCAGCTTAGGACCTGCCGGGGACTATGGCTACACCTTC
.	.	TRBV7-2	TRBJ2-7	CASSLGRGSLYEQYF	TGTGCCAGCAGCTTAGGAAGGGGTTCATTGTACGAGCAGTACTTC
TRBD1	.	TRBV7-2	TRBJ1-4	CASSLASTGGEKLFF	TGTGCCAGCAGCTTAGCCTCGACAGGGGGGGAAAAACTGTTTTTT
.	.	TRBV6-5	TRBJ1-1	CASKALNTEAFF	TGTGCCAGCAAGGCACTGAACACTGAAGCTTTCTTT
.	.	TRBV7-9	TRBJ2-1	CASSLVKTRTRQFF	TGTGCCAGCAGCTTAGTAAAGACACGCACCAGACAGTTCTTC
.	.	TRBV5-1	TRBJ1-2	CASSPILGDGYTF	TGCGCCAGCAGCCCCATTCTAGGAGATGGCTACACCTTC
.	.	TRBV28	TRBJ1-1	CASDDRMNTEAFF	TGTGCCAGCGATGACAGAATGAACACTGAAGCTTTCTTT
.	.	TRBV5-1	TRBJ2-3	CASSLAAKVRITDTQYF	TGCGCCAGCAGCTTGGCCGCTAAGGTCCGTATTACAGATACGCAGTATTTT
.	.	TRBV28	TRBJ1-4	CASSLGGVEKLFF	TGTGCCAGCAGTTTAGGGGGGGTGGAAAAACTGTTTTTT